This TCR beta chain is from a study of blood T cell repertoires in COVID-19 (dated by TCRdb to about 2020). Regarding the complete study: Samples covering the acute and convalescent phases of COVID-19 were provided by collaborators in the United States, Italy and Spain. The material from the prospective study consisted of cDNA or gDNA derived from T cells, B-cell-depleted T cells, or PBMCs. The dataset comprised deeply sampled blood TCRbeta repertoires from subjects exposed to, actively infected with, or recovered from COVID-19. A freely available public database, intended as a resource for researchers studying the immune response to SARS-CoV-2, is where the repertoires were released. The samples were drawn from the first 160 participants of the ongoing ImmuneRACE study and from 950 to 1,500 subjects provided by 6 global collaborators. A de-identified subject ID, COVID-19 status, age in years and sex were almost always included in the sample metadata. Where HLA class I and class II types were available, the types were taken from metadata supplied by the sample provider, not from assay-based typing. The research as a whole found: The quantity of clinical and demographic metadata differed by source and by participant and was supplied without curation.

Concerning this clone itself: It has no known antigen specificity. Per-nucleotide qualities are absent, and no much larger clonotype sits a single base away.

One collaborating source in Seattle enrolled patients during active infection and followed them longitudinally through the course of disease. The collaborating institutions used their own protocols to collect whole blood in K2EDTA tubes. For TCRbeta analysis, collaborator samples were shipped as frozen whole blood, as isolated PBMCs, or as DNA extracted from either sample type. TCRbeta CDR3 regions were amplified from genomic DNA by means of the immunoSEQ Assay, a bias-controlled multiplex PCR. In the authors' own workflow: Within the assay, amplification of reference gene primers was used to estimate how many nucleated cells each sample contained. To quantify the absolute abundance of each unique TCRbeta CDR3 rearrangement, sequence reads were collapsed and filtered. For each sample, productive Simpson clonality was calculated as the square root of Simpson's diversity index across productive rearrangements. What TCRdb holds here is the immuneACCESS table cut down to in-frame rearrangements. Part of the clones is not present; checked against another copy, under half of the missing clones reflect an unresolved V gene, and the others are unexplained. V and J calls and clone size are copied from that table; D and trimming were computed from the DNA. Within this sample are around 92,000 clones, with approximately 74% of them counted one time only. The ten biggest clones cover roughly 4% of the sample.

The germline V end is reduced by 6 bases and the J end by 3 bases; junction bases left unmatched: 4. From the cysteine up to the phenylalanine, the CDR3 has a length of 13 residues. CDR3 DNA is the only sequence kept; it has 39 bases, read in frame from the first base. Reading the germline V gene gives CDR1 SGHRS and CDR2 YFSETQ. The sequence joins TRBV5-1 to TRBJ2-7; 9 middle bases align to TRBD2. Material: peripheral blood. This receptor was identified in a man in his sixties or seventies with COVID-19, enrolled during active disease. This receptor carries the CDR3 CASTSGKVYEQYF. The nucleotide sequence is given as TGCGCCAGCACTAGCGGGAAGGTCTACGAGCAGTACTTC.